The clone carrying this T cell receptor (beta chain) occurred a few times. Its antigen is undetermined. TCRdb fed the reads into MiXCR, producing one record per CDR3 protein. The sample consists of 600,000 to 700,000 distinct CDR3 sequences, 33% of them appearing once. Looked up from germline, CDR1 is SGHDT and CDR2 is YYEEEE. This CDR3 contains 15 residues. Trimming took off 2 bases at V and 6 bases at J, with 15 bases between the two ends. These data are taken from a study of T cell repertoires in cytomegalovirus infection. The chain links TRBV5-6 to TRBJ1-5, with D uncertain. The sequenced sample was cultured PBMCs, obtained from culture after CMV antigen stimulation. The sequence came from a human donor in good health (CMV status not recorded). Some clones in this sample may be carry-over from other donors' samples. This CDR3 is CASSLSYRMGQPQHF. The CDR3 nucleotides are TGTGCCAGCAGCTTAAGTTACCGAATGGGTCAGCCCCAGCATTTT.